The entry below describes one T cell receptor beta chain. This specimen comes from a study of blood T cell repertoires in COVID-19. The wider study: Sites across the United States, Italy and Spain contributed samples from acute and convalescent COVID-19. PBMCs, B-cell-depleted T cells, or T cells were the source of the cDNA or gDNA that made up the material.

Per the authors' pipeline: Reference gene primer amplification gave estimated nucleated cell counts. Sequencing was performed with immunoSEQ multiplex PCR; in TCRdb, only in-frame clones are kept and a portion is missing. V and J calls and clone size come straight from that table; D and trimming were deduced from the DNA. The sample holds 250,000 to 300,000 clones, around nine tenths seen once. CDR3 length: 14 amino acids. Unmatched junction bases numbered 7, after V lost 10 bases and J lost 0 bases. The germline CDR1 and CDR2 sequences are SGHTA and FQGNSA. This receptor was obtained from a man aged 50-60 years with acute or convalescent COVID-19. Sequencing was done on a sample of peripheral blood. The chain recombines TRBV7-2 with TRBJ1-2; 8 bases align to TRBD1. As DNA, the CDR3 is TGTGCCATAGGGGACAGGACCACTAACTATGGCTACACCTTC. Translating gives CAIGDRTTNYGYTF.